These 23 T cell receptor beta chains were all obtained from the same sample, sequenced in a study of T cells in Graves' hyperthyroidism and ophthalmopathy. Template material for amplifying TCR beta CDR3 regions consisted of RNA transcripts. TCR CDR3 regions were first amplified by RT-PCR with HTBI primers. TCRdb called the multiplex PCR reads again in MiXCR, with one record for every CDR3 protein. This table has approximately 640,000 distinct CDR3 sequences, nearly 45% appearing once. The sample was peripheral blood or thyroid tissue (not recorded which). These receptors came from an adult man with Graves' disease, either hyperthyroidism or ophthalmopathy (not recorded which).

This sequence joins TRBV29-1 and TRBJ2-5, with 8 bases matching TRBD2. The V gene's germline CDR1 is SQVTM and CDR2 ANQGSEA. The V segment lost 8 bases and the J segment 4 bases; nucleotides outside the gene matches: 6. The CDR3 contains 12 residues. This chain's CDR3 is CSQGTRGETQYF. For the CDR3, the DNA is TGCAGCCAAGGGACTAGAGGAGAGACCCAGTACTTC. The full variable domain, its missing parts supplied by reference TRBV29-1 and TRBJ2-5, is SAVISQKPSRDICQRGTSLTIQCQVDSQVTMMFWYRQQPGQSLTLIATANQGSEATYESGFVIDKFPISRPNLTFSTLTVSNMSPEDSSIYLCSQGTRGETQYFGPGTRLLVL.

The chain employs TRBV24-1 and TRBJ2-7, with 12 bases matching TRBD2. The CDR3 contains 16 residues. From germline, CDR1 is KGHDR and CDR2 SFDVKD. Losses at the gene ends were 5 bases for V and 2 bases for J; bases not matched to a gene: 6. CDR3 sequence reads: CATSARGTSGPYEQYF. CDR3 DNA: TGTGCCACCAGTGCTAGAGGGACTAGCGGGCCCTACGAGCAGTACTTC.

This clonotype was observed at least ten times. The gene calls are TRBV20-1 and TRBJ2-5; D not certain. The CDR3 consists of 13 residues. The V end lost 5 bases, the J end lost 1 base, and 11 bases lay between the germline ends. Germline V CDR1 and CDR2: DFQATT, SNEGSKA (reference sequence). The CDR3 region is CSALPAIQETQYF. The CDR3 region has the DNA TGCAGTGCTCTTCCCGCGATCCAAGAGACCCAGTACTTC.

This clonotype came up a few times. This chain links TRBV19 with TRBJ1-1; 9 positions match TRBD1. The V segment lost 4 bases and the J segment 3 bases; nucleotides outside the gene matches: 3. CDR3 size: 14 residues. Germline V gives CDR1 LNHDA, CDR2 SQIVND (reference sequence). The CDR3 sequence is CASSTWTGDTEAFF. The CDR3 DNA reads as TGTGCCAGTAGTACCTGGACAGGGGACACTGAAGCTTTCTTT.

V and J are TRBV12-3 or TRBV12-4 and TRBJ1-1; 7 bases match TRBD1. V shed 6 bases, J shed 4 bases, and the junction held 8 bases outside the gene matches. The CDR3 has 14 amino acids. The CDR3 loop reads CASSPDRWFTEAFF. CDR3 DNA: TGTGCCAGCAGCCCGGACAGGTGGTTCACTGAAGCTTTCTTT.

This chain uses TRBV12-3 or TRBV12-4 with TRBJ1-1, with 8 bases aligning to TRBD1. V dropped 6 bases and J dropped 0; count of bases not matched to a gene: 15. The CDR3 has 18 residues. The CDR3 coding sequence is TGTGCCAGCAGCTCCAGGGGGCTACAGGGACCTCTGAACACTGAAGCTTTCTTT. It encodes CASSSRGLQGPLNTEAFF.

This clonotype was counted between two and nine times. The V call is TRBV7-2, the J call TRBJ2-7, with D perhaps assigned TRBD1 or TRBD2 (7 bases each). Trimming removed 5 bases at V and 4 bases at J, with 18 bases between. This CDR3 spans 15 amino acids. The germline V gene encodes CDR1 SGHTA and CDR2 FQGNSA. This chain's CDR3 is CASSLQGGGSYEQYF. CDR3 DNA: TGTGCCAGCAGCCTTCAAGGGGGCGGGAGTTACGAGCAGTACTTC.

This clonotype was counted at least ten times. The chain combines TRBV7-2 with TRBJ2-7; D is perhaps TRBD1 (6 bases). CDR1 and CDR2 (germline): SGHTA, FQGNSA. The CDR3 is made up of 15 amino acids. Trimming left V 0 bases short and J 3 bases short, with 12 bases between. CDR3 in amino acids: CASSLAQGAVYEQYF. The CDR3 coding sequence is TGTGCCAGCAGCTTAGCACAGGGAGCAGTCTACGAGCAGTACTTC.

V usage is TRBV15 and J usage is TRBJ1-6; 10 bases align to TRBD1. This CDR3 is built from 15 residues. Per the germline V gene, CDR1 is LNHNV and CDR2 is YYDKDF (reference sequence). The V and J ends lost 3 bases and 7 bases, in that order; junction bases with no gene match: 3. The CDR3 reads CATSSAGQGNSPLHF. The CDR3 bases are TGTGCCACCAGCAGTGCGGGACAGGGGAATTCACCCCTCCACTTT.

This clonotype was counted between two and nine times. The rearrangement joins TRBV14 to TRBJ1-1, with a possible D match to TRBD1 (5 bases). Germline V gives CDR1 SGHDN, CDR2 FVKESK. The CDR3 totals 15 residues. Trimming left V 1 base short and J 4 bases short, with 13 bases between. In nucleotides, the CDR3 is TGTGCCAGCAGCCAAGGGGACGGATACGGCACTGAAGCTTTCTTT. It yields the protein CASSQGDGYGTEAFF.

This chain links TRBV29-1 with TRBJ1-1, with D uncertain. Trimming cost V 4 bases and J 0 bases, with 12 bases left between them. The germline CDR1 and CDR2 sequences are SQVTM and ANQGSEA. This CDR3 spans 14 amino acids. DNA for the CDR3: TGCAGCGTTGCGTCGGTCCCGCTGAACACTGAAGCTTTCTTT. Its translation is CSVASVPLNTEAFF.

Regarding this clonotype: Relative to the germline gene, one junction end is altered; a read error may explain this. The V call is TRBV7-9, the J call TRBJ1-4; D is undetermined. This CDR3 contains 8 residues. From germline, CDR1 is SEHNR and CDR2 FQNEAQ (reference sequence). DNA for the CDR3: TGTGCCAGCAGCGAGGAGCTGTTT. Encoded protein: CASSEELF. The full variable domain, completed using reference TRBV7-9 and TRBJ1-4, is DTGVSQNPRHKITKRGQNVTFRCDPISEHNRLYWYRQTLGQGPEFLTYFQNEAQLEKSRLLSDRFSAERPKGSFSTLEIQRTEQGDSAMYLCASSEELFGSGTQLSVL.

This clonotype was detected ten times or more. This rearrangement joins TRBV9 to TRBJ1-2; tentative D call: TRBD1 (5 bases). Trimming cost V 3 bases and J 4 bases, with 7 bases left between them. The CDR3 has 12 amino acids. Germline CDR1 is SGDLS and CDR2 is YYNGEE. CDR3 sequence (DNA): TGTGCCAGCAGCGCCGGGGCCTATGGCTACACCTTC. Translated, it gives CASSAGAYGYTF.

This clonotype was detected many times. The V and J genes are TRBV10-3 and TRBJ1-6, with D possibly TRBD1 on 6 matching bases. CDR1 is ENHRY, CDR2 SYGVKD, per germline. The CDR3 extends over 16 amino acids. The ends were cut back, 3 bases at V and 0 bases at J, with 9 bases in the middle. CDR3 bases: TGTGCCATCAGTGACCGGGACAACTCCTATAATTCACCCCTCCACTTT. Protein sequence: CAISDRDNSYNSPLHF.

This chain links TRBV7-9 with TRBJ2-7, with D maybe TRBD1 (6 bases). The CDR3 is 17 residues long. From germline, CDR1 is SEHNR and CDR2 FQNEAQ (reference sequence). V lost 3 bases to trimming and J lost 6 bases, with 24 bases between them. The CDR3 coding sequence is TGTGCCAGCAGCTTTCCAGCAGGACAGAGAGCTACTGGCGAGCAGTACTTC. Protein sequence: CASSFPAGQRATGEQYF.

This clonotype showed up just a few times. V and J are TRBV7-2 and TRBJ1-2, with D unresolved. Trimming took 6 bases from V and 4 from J, leaving 15 bases between them. This CDR3 is built from 14 residues. CDR1 is SGHTA, CDR2 FQGNSA, per germline. The CDR3 here is CASREAGSLYGYTF. The CDR3 DNA follows: TGTGCCAGCAGAGAAGCGGGCAGCCTCTATGGCTACACCTTC.

The rearrangement joins TRBV10-3 to TRBJ2-5, with D possibly matching TRBD1 (6 bases). Germline assignment: CDR1 ENHRY and CDR2 SYGVKD. Trimming shortened V by 4 bases and J by 7 bases, and 16 bases separated the two germline ends. The CDR3 is made up of 14 amino acids. The CDR3 DNA is TGTGCCATCAGTGCCAGCAGCAGGGGTGTGACCCAGTACTTC. This gives the protein CAISASSRGVTQYF.

This chain links TRBV7-9 with TRBJ1-2; 7 bases line up with TRBD1. Germline trimming cut 3 bases from V and 6 bases from J; bases unmatched to any gene: 16. CDR1 is SEHNR and CDR2 is FQNEAQ in the germline V gene (reference sequence). The CDR3 length is 17 residues. The CDR3 spells CASSLELLATGADGYTF. CDR3 sequence (DNA): TGTGCCAGCAGCTTGGAGCTCCTCGCCACAGGGGCAGATGGCTACACCTTC.

On this clonotype: Given a much more abundant clone one base away, this may be a read error. The J gene is TRBJ2-7, the V gene TRBV7-2; maybe TRBD1 (6 bases). This CDR3 spans 13 amino acids. Germline V gives CDR1 SGHTA, CDR2 FQGNSA. The CDR3 loop is CAGSPRQVYEQYF. For the CDR3, the DNA is TGTGCCGGCAGCCCCAGACAGGTCTACGAGCAGTACTTC.

This clonotype came up many times. DNA for the CDR3: TGCGCCAGCAGCTTGGGGGCAGAAGCCCTCCACTTT. Protein product: CASSLGAEALHF. The chain couples TRBV5-1 to TRBJ1-6, with D uncertain. This CDR3 has 12 amino acids. Between the trimmed V and J ends, which lost 0 bases and 14 bases, there was a span of 9 bases. CDR1 is SGHRS, CDR2 YFSETQ, per germline.

This clonotype was counted only a few times. J is TRBJ1-2 and V is TRBV20-1, with D perhaps TRBD1 (6 bases). The CDR3 runs to 16 residues. Deletions cut 0 bases from V and 7 bases from J, with 21 bases between. CDR1 and CDR2 from the germline V gene are DFQATT and SNEGSKA (reference sequence). The CDR3 spells CSARDDLGRGATGYTF. CDR3 coding DNA: TGCAGTGCTAGAGATGATTTGGGGCGGGGGGCGACTGGCTACACCTTC.

The chain joins TRBV10-3 to TRBJ1-1; 12 nucleotides agree with TRBD1. This CDR3 spans 14 amino acids. With V trimmed by 6 bases and J by 6 bases, 5 bases remained unmatched. CDR1 is ENHRY, CDR2 SYGVKD, per germline. The CDR3 sequence is CAISVGQGAAEAFF. CDR3 sequence (DNA): TGTGCCATCAGCGTGGGACAGGGGGCGGCTGAAGCTTTCTTT.

This clonotype occurred a few times. The chain couples TRBV12-3 or TRBV12-4 to TRBJ2-7; 8 nucleotides line up with TRBD1. The CDR3 contains 14 residues. V gave up 4 bases and J gave up 5 bases; unmatched junction bases: 7. Here the CDR3 reads CASSYLDRVHEQYF. CDR3 nucleotide sequence: TGTGCCAGCAGTTACTTGGACAGGGTCCACGAGCAGTACTTC.